This TCR beta chain is drawn from a study of a mutant IDH1 vaccine in newly diagnosed glioma. TCRdb keeps only in-frame clones here, not all; method: immunoSEQ multiplex PCR. Of 52,000 or so clones in the sample, 80% were seen once. The time point was: week 23, last vaccination. Vaccinated patients received 300 ug of mutant IDH1 20-mer peptide per dose, with topical imiquimod. The CDR3 loop spans 16 amino acids. Trimming left V 7 bases short and J 2 bases short, with 20 bases between. CDR1 is MNHNY, CDR2 SVGAGI, per germline (reference sequence). Comments on this clone: The antigen is unknown.

The chain is built from TRBV6-6 and TRBJ1-2, with D perhaps matching TRBD1 (5 bases). This TCR came from a man in his forties or fifties with glioma. The sequenced sample was PBMCs, obtained from a glioma patient whose treatment included an IDH1 peptide vaccine. CDR3 nucleotides: TGTGCCAGCAACCCATCCCAGGGTGGAAGGAACTATGGCTACACCTTC. Amino acids: CASNPSQGGRNYGYTF.